The 19 T cell receptor beta chains below were found in one sample sequenced in a study of preoperative IRX-2 immunotherapy in early breast cancer. Treatment noted: preoperative locoregional IRX-2 cytokine immunotherapy. Sequencing was performed with immunoSEQ multiplex PCR; in TCRdb, only in-frame clones are kept and a portion is missing. The table lists fewer than 40,000 clones, approximately 89% of them singletons. The sample here was tumor tissue, taken after IRX-2 immunotherapy. Receptor source: a human donor with breast cancer.

The rearrangement links TRBV6-8 to TRBJ1-1; 8 nucleotides agree with TRBD1. Trimming took 0 bases from V and 0 from J; bases not matched to a gene: 3. Germline-derived CDR1 and CDR2 are MNHGY and SAAAGT. This CDR3 spans 16 amino acids. The CDR3 DNA reads TGTGCCAGCAGTTACTCACGGACAGGGATGAACACTGAAGCTTTCTTT. Translation: CASSYSRTGMNTEAFF.

The gene calls are TRBV30 and TRBJ2-2, with D unclear. Trimming removed 7 bases from V and 0 bases from J, with 9 bases in between. In germline, CDR1 is GTSNPN, CDR2 SVGIG (reference sequence). The CDR3 consists of 13 residues. For the CDR3, the DNA is TGTGCCTCCCAACCGCCGAACACCGGGGAGCTGTTTTTT. This codes for CASQPPNTGELFF.

In this sample, this clone turned up a few times. This rearrangement joins TRBV6-8 to TRBJ2-7; 8 bases map to TRBD2. CDR1 is MNHGY, CDR2 SAAAGT, per germline. CDR3 length: 15 amino acids. The V and J ends lost 10 bases and 7 bases, in that order; junction bases with no gene match: 18. The CDR3 DNA sequence: TGTGCCATCGGGCGTTCCCCCAACGGGAGGGAAGAGCAGTACTTC. Translated: CAIGRSPNGREEQYF.

The sample holds one count of this clone. This chain connects TRBV29-1 to TRBJ2-7; D gene unclear. This CDR3 has 13 amino acids. Germline V gene lookup returns CDR1 SQVTM and CDR2 ANQGSEA. Trimming left V 0 bases short and J 7 bases short, with 13 bases between. Here the CDR3 reads CSVEDLNTREQYF. DNA of the CDR3: TGCAGCGTTGAAGACCTGAATACGAGGGAGCAGTACTTC.

The V and J genes are TRBV6-7 and TRBJ1-2; 8 bases map to TRBD1. TRBV6-7 is treated as an ORF (open reading frame) with a function not yet certain. The CDR3 is 11 amino acids. V lost 6 bases and J lost 6; bases outside the gene matches: 0. The CDR3 DNA reads as TGTGCCAGCAGGGGACAGGATGGCTACACCTTC. The encoded protein is CASRGQDGYTF.

The chain has TRBV10-2 and TRBJ1-4, with D possibly being TRBD1 (6 bases). Germline V gene sequence: CDR1 WSHSY, CDR2 SAAADI. The germline V and J ends were trimmed by 6 bases and 11 bases, with 13 bases remaining between them. The CDR3 length is 12 residues. This CDR3 is CASSRGERKLFF. The CDR3 region has the DNA TGCGCCAGCAGCAGGGGTGAGAGGAAACTGTTTTTT.

The chain joins TRBV11-3 to TRBJ1-5; 7 positions match TRBD1. The CDR3 runs 15 residues. Germline V gene data show CDR1 as SGHNT and CDR2 as YENEEA. V gave up 5 bases and J gave up 4 bases; unmatched junction bases: 8. CDR3 region: CASSVGTVGNQPQHF. The CDR3, as DNA: TGTGCCAGCAGCGTAGGGACAGTAGGGAATCAGCCCCAGCATTTT.

The chain is built from TRBV6-8 and TRBJ2-3, with a weak D call TRBD2 (5 bases). The CDR3 contains 12 residues. CDR1 is MNHGY, CDR2 SAAAGT, per germline. V was shortened by 10 bases and J by 3 bases, with 11 bases between the two germline ends. The CDR3 DNA sequence: TGTGCCACCGGGGAATTTACAGATACGCAGTATTTT. This gives the protein CATGEFTDTQYF.

This rearrangement joins TRBV6-7 to TRBJ2-1, with D perhaps TRBD2 (6 bases). TRBV6-7 is identified as an open reading frame with a role that is uncertain. V was cut by 3 bases and J by 2 bases, with 11 bases left in between. The CDR3 sequence is 15 residues long. CDR3 amino acids: CASSYWDWAYNEQFF. The CDR3 DNA sequence: TGTGCCAGCAGTTATTGGGACTGGGCCTACAATGAGCAGTTCTTC.

The gene calls are TRBV6-8 and TRBJ1-2; TRBD1 might be the D (6 bases). Germline lookup yields CDR1 MNHGY and CDR2 SAAAGT. V dropped 10 bases and J dropped 4 bases, with 13 bases sitting between them. The CDR3 runs to 12 residues. CDR3 nucleotides: TGTGCCACCCTCGGAGGGGGCTATGGCTACACCTTC. The encoded protein is CATLGGGYGYTF.

The chain employs TRBV11-3 and TRBJ1-6, with D perhaps matching TRBD1 (6 bases). Looked up from germline, CDR1 is SGHNT and CDR2 is YENEEA. The CDR3 covers 16 residues. The ends were cut back, 1 base at V and 3 bases at J, with 10 bases in the middle. The CDR3 DNA is TGTGCCAGCAGCTTAGGGCAGGGGTTCTATAATTCACCCCTCCACTTT. As protein: CASSLGQGFYNSPLHF.

The chain recombines TRBV11-3 with TRBJ2-7; 10 bases match TRBD2. The CDR3 is made up of 15 amino acids. From germline, CDR1 is SGHNT and CDR2 YENEEA. Trimming at V came to 4 bases and at J to 6 bases, leaving 9 bases not matched to a gene. CDR3 DNA sequence: TGTGCCAGCAGCTCCCGGACTAGCGGTGCTCGCGAGCAGTACTTC. This translates into CASSSRTSGAREQYF.

The gene calls are TRBV2 and TRBJ1-2; D ambiguous. Germline assignment: CDR1 SNHLY and CDR2 FYNNEI. This CDR3 comprises 14 residues. V was pared by 1 base and J by 8 bases, with 14 bases between. CDR3 sequence reads: CASSEVWGIEGYTF. In DNA form, the CDR3 reads TGTGCCAGCAGTGAAGTATGGGGAATAGAGGGCTACACCTTC.

The J gene is TRBJ2-3, the V gene TRBV5-1, with 7 bases identical to TRBD2. The CDR3 length is 15 residues. Trimming took 3 bases from V and 2 from J; bases not matched to a gene: 6. The germline gives CDR1 SGHRS, CDR2 YFSETQ. In nucleotides, the CDR3 is TGCGCCAGCAGCTCACTAGCGTCTAACACAGATACGCAGTATTTT. Residues: CASSSLASNTDTQYF. Filled out from reference TRBV5-1 and TRBJ2-3, the complete variable domain reads KAGVTQTPRYLIKTRGQQVTLSCSPISGHRSVSWYQQTPGQGLQFLFEYFSETQRNKGNFPGRFSGRQFSNSRSEMNVSTLELGDSALYLCASSSLASNTDTQYFGPGTRLTVL.

The DNA for the CDR3 is TGCGCCAGCACTTTACAGGGTAACCCTGGGGGACTTAAGGCCCAGTACTTC. This codes for CASTLQGNPGGLKAQYF. The rearrangement links TRBV5-1 to TRBJ2-5; tentatively, D is TRBD1 or TRBD2 (6 bases each). CDR3 length: 17 residues. Trimming took 6 bases from V and 9 from J, leaving 30 bases between them. Germline lookup yields CDR1 SGHRS and CDR2 YFSETQ.

The chain carries TRBV6-8 and TRBJ2-7; D remains ambiguous. With 7 bases removed from V and 0 bases from J, the gap between germline ends came to 13 bases. CDR1 is MNHGY and CDR2 is SAAAGT in the germline V gene. This CDR3 has 14 amino acids. CDR3 residues: CASMRGRSSYEQYV. CDR3 bases: TGTGCCAGCATGCGTGGACGGAGCTCCTACGAGCAGTACGTC.

The chain employs TRBV18 and TRBJ1-1, with D unresolved. Germline CDR1 and CDR2: KGHSH and LQKENI. The CDR3 is made up of 15 amino acids. V was pared by 3 bases and J by 5 bases, with 16 bases between. CDR3 residues: CASSPFARVETEAFF. The CDR3 coding sequence is TGTGCCAGCTCACCCTTCGCAAGGGTAGAGACTGAAGCTTTCTTT.

The rearrangement uses TRBV6-8 and TRBJ1-2, with TRBD1 as a possible D gene (6 bases). The CDR3 consists of 14 residues. In germline, CDR1 is MNHGY, CDR2 SAAAGT. The V end was cut by 7 bases, the J end by 0 bases, with 12 bases between. CDR3 protein: CASTRQEPNYGYTF. Written as DNA, the CDR3 is TGTGCCAGCACCAGACAGGAACCTAACTATGGCTACACCTTC.

The chain couples TRBV19 to TRBJ2-5, with TRBD1 matching over 7 bases. The ends lost 6 bases at V and 5 bases at J; junction bases unmatched: 6. The CDR3 length is 13 residues. In germline, CDR1 is LNHDA, CDR2 SQIVND (reference sequence). CDR3 region: CASSEQGQETQYF. As DNA, the CDR3 is TGTGCCAGTAGCGAACAGGGGCAGGAGACCCAGTACTTC.